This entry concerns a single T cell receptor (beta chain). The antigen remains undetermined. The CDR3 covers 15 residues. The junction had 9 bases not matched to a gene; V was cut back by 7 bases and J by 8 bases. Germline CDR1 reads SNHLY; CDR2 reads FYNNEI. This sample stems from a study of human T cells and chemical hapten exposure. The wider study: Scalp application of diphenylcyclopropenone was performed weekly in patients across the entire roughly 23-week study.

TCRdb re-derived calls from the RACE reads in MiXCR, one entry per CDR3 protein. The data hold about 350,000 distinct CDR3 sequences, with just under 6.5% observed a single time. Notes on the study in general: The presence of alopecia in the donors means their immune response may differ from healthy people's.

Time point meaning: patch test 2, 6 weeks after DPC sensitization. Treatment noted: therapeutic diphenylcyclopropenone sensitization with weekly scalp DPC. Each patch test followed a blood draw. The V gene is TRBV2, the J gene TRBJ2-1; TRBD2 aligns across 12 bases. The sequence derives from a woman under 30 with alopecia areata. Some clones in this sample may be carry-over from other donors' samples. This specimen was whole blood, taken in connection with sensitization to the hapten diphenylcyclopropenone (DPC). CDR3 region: CASTWSSGGADEQFF. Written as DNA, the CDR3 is TGTGCCAGCACGTGGTCTAGCGGGGGGGCCGATGAGCAGTTCTTC. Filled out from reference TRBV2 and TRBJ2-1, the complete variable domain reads EPEVTQTPSHQVTQMGQEVILRCVPISNHLYFYWYRQILGQKVEFLVSFYNNEISEKSEIFDDQFSVERPDGSNFTLKIRSTKLEDSAMYFCASTWSSGGADEQFFGPGTRLTVL.